The subject of this entry is one TCR beta chain. Its antigen is as yet unknown. TCRdb's copy holds only in-frame clones and misses some; the assay was immunoSEQ multiplex PCR. The repertoire has tens of thousands of clones, roughly 94% of them found once; the top ten carry 0.034%. Corrective heart surgery yielded the resections from which the thymus tissue came. Healthy Finnish infants having corrective surgery for congenital heart defects served as donors. The data were taken from a study of human thymus T cells. Study-wide findings and caveats: Thymic and blood repertoires appeared to show biased V and J gene usage. Related work showed strongly overlapping thymic repertoires across unrelated individuals.

Germline V gene lookup returns CDR1 MNHNS and CDR2 SASEGT. The V end lost 11 bases, the J end lost 6 bases, and 24 bases lay between the germline ends. This CDR3 spans 15 amino acids. The sequenced sample consisted of thymus tissue. The genes are TRBV6-1 and TRBJ2-3; TRBD2 is a possible D gene (7 bases). This sequence was found in a girl less than two years old with a congenital heart defect but otherwise immunologically healthy. CDR3 DNA sequence: TGTGCCGTTGGCCGGGACACTAGGGGGGGGGATACGCAGTATTTT. This sequence encodes CAVGRDTRGGDTQYF.